This T cell receptor (beta chain) comes out of a study of blood T cells in healthy people across ages. In the study overall: Template switching retrieved approximately one barcoded beta molecule for each two T cells.

Together with a sample-barcoded 5' primer, a J-beta primer mix was included in a second PCR lasting about 6 to 11 cycles. CDR3-containing paired-end reads numbered at least 2.5 million in each sample. TCRdb independently ran MiXCR on the 5' RACE reads; one entry per CDR3 protein. This table has 2 million or so distinct CDR3 sequences, around half appearing once. Germline assignment: CDR1 SGDLS and CDR2 YYNGEE. Trimming shortened V by 0 bases and J by 9 bases, and 10 bases separated the two germline ends. The CDR3 runs 13 residues. Collection of ten milliliters of peripheral blood was performed for each donor. With each sample, at least 5.5 micrograms of total RNA were extracted.

The sequenced sample was blood. This sequence joins TRBV9 and TRBJ2-1; no clear D gene. The receptor's source is a woman in her thirties or forties in good health. The CDR3 coding sequence is TGTGCCAGCAGCGTAGGTCCCCCGGGTGAGCAGTTCTTC. Amino acid sequence: CASSVGPPGEQFF.